Below are 22 T cell receptor beta chains sequenced from a single sample in a study of OX40 agonist ivuxolimab in advanced cancers. TCRdb's table, derived via immunoSEQ multiplex PCR, lists solely in-frame clones and lacks some. This table has approximately 46,000 clones, roughly 80% appearing once. The sample was CD4+ or CD8+ T cells sorted from blood, taken in a trial of the OX40 agonist ivuxolimab. Receptors were obtained from an adult with an advanced solid tumor such as melanoma, head and neck, liver or kidney cancer.

The chain links TRBV28 to TRBJ1-2; TRBD1 might be the D (5 bases). The CDR3 is 14 amino acids. Germline CDR1 MDHEN, CDR2 SYDVKM. Trimming pared 6 bases from V and 4 bases from J, leaving 15 bases between. The CDR3 sequence: CASSFLMGGYGYTF. In nucleotides, the CDR3 is TGTGCCAGCAGCTTTCTGATGGGGGGCTATGGCTACACCTTC.

The chain uses TRBV11-3 and TRBJ2-7, with a possible D match to TRBD2 (5 bases). In germline, CDR1 is SGHNT, CDR2 YENEEA. This CDR3 has 15 amino acids. V lost 5 bases to trimming and J lost 2 bases, with 16 bases between them. CDR3 amino acids: CASSVRGGSAYEQYF. CDR3 in DNA: TGTGCCAGCAGCGTTCGGGGTGGGTCCGCCTACGAGCAGTACTTC.

The J gene is TRBJ1-4, the V gene TRBV7-9; 7 bases agree with TRBD1. This CDR3 has 16 amino acids. The germline CDR1 and CDR2 sequences are SEHNR and FQNEAQ (reference sequence). Trimming cost V 5 bases and J 10 bases; bases outside gene matches: 16. Here the CDR3 reads CASSQDDPRGVGKLFF. The CDR3 nucleotides read TGTGCCAGCAGCCAAGATGATCCCAGGGGGGTTGGAAAACTGTTTTTT.

The V call is TRBV21-1, the J call TRBJ2-3. TRBV21-1 is termed a pseudogene. The CDR3 totals 14 residues. The CDR3 loop is CASSLAGRTDTQYF. Here the CDR3 DNA reads TGTGCCAGCAGCCTCGCCGGACGCACAGATACGCAGTATTTT.

The V call is TRBV14, the J call TRBJ1-1, with a tentative D call TRBD1 (6 bases). V was cut by 4 bases and J by 0 bases, with 15 bases left in between. The CDR3 has 16 amino acids. Per the germline V gene, CDR1 is SGHDN and CDR2 is FVKESK. CDR3 nucleotide sequence: TGTGCCAGCAGCCCACGGATGGGGGCTTTGAACACTGAAGCTTTCTTT. Its protein product is CASSPRMGALNTEAFF. Drawing the rest from reference TRBV14 and TRBJ1-1, the complete variable domain is EAGVTQFPSHSVIEKGQTVTLRCDPISGHDNLYWYRRVMGKEIKFLLHFVKESKQDESGMPNNRFLAERTGGTYSTLKVQPAELEDSGVYFCASSPRMGALNTEAFFGQGTRLTVV.

CDR3 coding DNA: TGTGCCAGCAGGCCTCGAGGGACTAGCGGATACAATGAGCAGTTCTTC. Protein product: CASRPRGTSGYNEQFF. The V and J genes are TRBV27 and TRBJ2-1, with 11 bases aligning to TRBD2. Germline values: CDR1 MNHEY, CDR2 SMNVEV (reference sequence). The CDR3 is made up of 16 amino acids. V shed 6 bases, J shed 4 bases, and the junction held 8 bases outside the gene matches.

The chain couples TRBV11-2 to TRBJ2-7; 7 nucleotides align to TRBD2. Germline trimming cut 6 bases from V and 0 bases from J; bases unmatched to any gene: 11. CDR1 is SGHAT, CDR2 FQNNGV, per germline. The CDR3 consists of 16 residues. In DNA form, the CDR3 reads TGTGCCAGCAGTTTCTTGGGCGGGAGAAGCTCCTACGAGCAGTACTTC. Translating it yields CASSFLGGRSSYEQYF. Looking up the rest from reference TRBV11-2 and TRBJ2-7 gives the full variable domain: EAGVAQSPRYKIIEKRQSVAFWCNPISGHATLYWYQQILGQGPKLLIQFQNNGVVDDSQLPKDRFSAERLKGVDSTLKIQPAKLEDSAVYLCASSFLGGRSSYEQYFGPGTRLTVT.

The J gene is TRBJ2-7, the V gene TRBV15; 8 bases align to TRBD2. Germline lookup yields CDR1 LNHNV and CDR2 YYDKDF (reference sequence). V trimming: 3 bases; J trimming: 7 bases; junction bases outside the gene matches: 11. The CDR3 has 15 residues. The CDR3 loop reads CATSSETSDDTEQYF. The CDR3 DNA follows: TGTGCCACCAGCAGTGAGACTAGCGACGATACGGAGCAGTACTTC.

The V gene is TRBV4-1, the J gene TRBJ2-1; a possible D gene is TRBD2 (6 bases). CDR1 and CDR2 from the germline V gene are MGHRA and YSYEKL. Trimming took 2 bases from V and 4 from J, leaving 15 bases between them. This CDR3 is 16 amino acids long. The CDR3 DNA reads TGCGCCAGCAGCCAACCACTAGCCCATAAGTACAATGAGCAGTTCTTC. Protein sequence: CASSQPLAHKYNEQFF.

This clone was counted only a few times. The CDR3 nucleotides read TGTGCCAGCAGAGCGGGAGGTTACACCGGGGAGCTGTTTTTT. Amino acids: CASRAGGYTGELFF. The J gene is TRBJ2-2, the V gene TRBV6-4; TRBD2 matches at 9 bases. The germline gives CDR1 MRHNA, CDR2 SNTAGT. The CDR3 runs 14 residues. V dropped 6 bases and J dropped 3; count of bases not matched to a gene: 2.

The genes are TRBV18 and TRBJ1-2, with D possibly being TRBD1 (6 bases). The CDR3 is made up of 15 amino acids. Per germline, CDR1 KGHSH and CDR2 LQKENI. V was shortened by 1 base and J by 0 bases, with 9 bases between the two germline ends. The CDR3 DNA sequence: TGTGCCAGCTCACCACGGACAGAAGCTAACTATGGCTACACCTTC. Protein product: CASSPRTEANYGYTF.

V and J are TRBV7-3 and TRBJ2-7; 10 bases are a match to TRBD1. In germline, CDR1 is SGHTA, CDR2 FQGTGA. V lost 4 bases to trimming and J lost 3 bases; unmatched junction nucleotides: 0. CDR3 length: 13 residues. CDR3 protein: CASSWDRGYEQYF. In DNA, the CDR3 is TGTGCCAGCAGCTGGGACAGGGGCTACGAGCAGTACTTC. Based on the CDR3 plus reference TRBV7-3 and TRBJ2-7, the full variable domain is GAGVSQTPSNKVTEKGKYVELRCDPISGHTALYWYRQSLGQGPEFLIYFQGTGAADDSGLPNDRFFAVRPEGSVSTLKIQRTERGDSAVYLCASSWDRGYEQYFGPGTRLTVT.

On this clone: Different DNA sequences within this sample yield the same CDR3. J is TRBJ2-3 and V is TRBV6-1, with 10 nucleotides matching TRBD2. The CDR3 is 15 amino acids. With V trimmed by 6 bases and J by 0 bases, 3 bases remained unmatched. Germline values: CDR1 MNHNS, CDR2 SASEGT. CDR3 in amino acids: CASRGLAASTDTQYF. The CDR3 nucleotides read TGTGCCAGCAGAGGACTAGCGGCTAGCACAGATACGCAGTATTTT.

This clone is medium-sized. V and J are TRBV29-1 and TRBJ1-5; D is unresolved. CDR1 is SQVTM, CDR2 ANQGSEA, per germline. Trimming removed 1 base at V and 7 bases at J, with 8 bases between. This CDR3 is 12 amino acids long. The CDR3 DNA is TGCAGCGTTGAAGCCCCGGGACAGCCCCAGCATTTT. Residues: CSVEAPGQPQHF.

The chain employs TRBV19 and TRBJ2-7, with 9 positions matching TRBD1. Germline V lookup: CDR1 LNHDA, CDR2 SQIVND (reference sequence). With 7 bases clipped from V and 3 bases from J, the junction kept 7 bases outside the gene matches. This CDR3 spans 14 amino acids. CDR3 in DNA: TGTGCCAGTAATAACAGGGGGCCAGGCTACGAGCAGTACTTC. It codes for CASNNRGPGYEQYF.

The V call is TRBV7-3, the J call TRBJ2-7, with D maybe TRBD2 (5 bases). The germline V gene has CDR1 SGHTA and CDR2 FQGTGA. The length of the CDR3 is 13 residues. Trimming removed 4 bases at V and 0 bases at J, with 7 bases between. The CDR3 bases are TGTGCCAGCAGCTACCGGGACTCCTACGAGCAGTACTTC. Translated, it gives CASSYRDSYEQYF.

The chain combines TRBV5-8 with TRBJ2-2, with 8 bases lining up with TRBD2. The CDR3 has 18 residues. J lost 5 bases, V lost 0 bases, and 12 bases had no gene match. In germline, CDR1 is SGHTS, CDR2 YDEGEE. CDR3 nucleotides: TGTGCCAGCAGCTTGGTACCAGCGGGAGTTCTACGGACCGGGGAGCTGTTTTTT. Its translation is CASSLVPAGVLRTGELFF.

This chain joins TRBV30 and TRBJ1-1, with 11 bases fitting TRBD1. Germline lookup yields CDR1 GTSNPN and CDR2 SVGIG (reference sequence). V shed 0 bases and J 4 bases; nucleotides not matched to a gene: 4. The CDR3 sequence is 15 residues long. In nucleotides, the CDR3 is TGTGCCTGGAGTGTAGAGGGACAGGGGGGCACTGAAGCTTTCTTT. Translating gives CAWSVEGQGGTEAFF.

A note on this clone: Given a much more abundant clone one base away, this may be a read error. The rearrangement joins TRBV30 to TRBJ2-5, with D uncertain. The J call is uncertain, as TRBJ2-7 better fits the DNA end. This CDR3 is built from 14 residues. The germline V gene has CDR1 GTSNPN and CDR2 SVGIG (reference sequence). CDR3: CAWSPEQVVFEQYF. CDR3 coding DNA: TGTGCCTGGAGTCCAGAGCAGGTCGTTTTCGAGCAGTACTTC.

The rearrangement joins TRBV19 to TRBJ2-5; 12 nucleotides agree with TRBD2. Germline V gives CDR1 LNHDA, CDR2 SQIVND (reference sequence). This CDR3 contains 14 residues. Germline trimming cut 5 bases from V and 7 bases from J; bases unmatched to any gene: 5. The CDR3 spells CASSLLAGGVTQYF. The CDR3 coding sequence is TGTGCCAGTAGTTTGCTAGCGGGAGGGGTGACCCAGTACTTC.

This clone turned up a few times. The chain joins TRBV7-2 to TRBJ2-1; 7 bases map to TRBD1. Germline CDR1 and CDR2: SGHTA and FQGNSA. This CDR3 spans 14 amino acids. The J segment lost 1 base and the V segment lost 4 bases, leaving 1 base of the junction unmatched. The CDR3 DNA reads TGTGCCAGCAGCTCGGACAGGTCCTACAATGAGCAGTTCTTC. Amino acids: CASSSDRSYNEQFF.

V and J are TRBV11-2 and TRBJ2-7; 9 bases fit TRBD2. Per germline, CDR1 SGHAT and CDR2 FQNNGV. The CDR3 sequence is 18 residues long. V shed 5 bases, J shed 4 bases, and the junction held 18 bases outside the gene matches. The CDR3 here is CASSPILRLAGKKYEQYF. The CDR3 DNA reads as TGTGCCAGCAGCCCCATCCTAAGGCTAGCGGGAAAAAAGTACGAGCAGTACTTC.